The rows below give T cell receptor beta chains drawn from one sample of a study of beta chain features in type 1 diabetes. Method: immunoSEQ multiplex PCR; TCRdb's copy keeps in-frame clones and lacks some. The sample lists approximately 300,000 clones; approximately 10% were seen once. Sequenced material: naive CD4+ T cells from blood. These receptors were obtained from a woman aged 25 to 39 in good health. CDR3s leave out the opening cysteine and the closing phenylalanine or tryptophan. Some rows have no size entry. The others give once, few or many, or a class for an expanded clone.

few TRBJ2-5 TRBV11-2 ASSQGGRYQETQY
- TRBJ2-7 TRBV11-2 ASSRGSGDADYEQY
few TRBJ1-2 TRBV28 ASSFLGYGYT
few TRBJ2-1 TRBV4-2 ASSQDQGPVVQF
- TRBJ1-5 TRBV9 ASSVSFDQPQH
few TRBJ2-5 TRBV18 ASSLQTGKETQY
- TRBJ2-7 TRBV9 ASSASGAGEQY
few TRBJ2-5 TRBV18 ASSPFTGGETQY
- TRBJ2-3 TRBV29-1 SVGLAGEVFSADTQY
- TRBJ2-1 TRBV11-2 ASSLVSSNEQF
- TRBJ2-5 TRBV5-5 ASSSWRGGRQVETQY
- TRBJ1-3 TRBV15 ATSRAQGGLSGNTIY
- TRBJ2-7 TRBV7-2 ASSLGGPSYEQY
- TRBJ2-5 TRBV7-2 ASSLVAGRAGETQY
once TRBJ1-5 TRBV7-2 ASSLAAGDQPQH